This section outlines one T cell receptor (beta chain) sequence together with its context. The data were obtained in a study of blood T cell repertoires in COVID-19. This CDR3 has 14 residues. Germline loops: CDR1 SNHLY, CDR2 FYNNEI. Trimming at V came to 7 bases and at J to 3 bases, leaving 5 bases not matched to a gene. Profiling relied on immunoSEQ multiplex PCR, and the TCRdb table lists in-frame clones only, not all of them. The sample holds about 360,000 clones, over 75% seen once. The TCR was taken from a man younger than 40 who had recovered from COVID-19. The chain combines TRBV2 with TRBJ2-2; 7 nucleotides match TRBD2. What was sequenced was PBMCs or T cells enriched from blood (not recorded which). The CDR3 DNA reads TGTGCCAGCAATGGGGGAGGGCACACCGGGGAGCTGTTTTTT. Amino acids: CASNGGGHTGELFF. Complete variable domain (other parts from reference TRBV2 and TRBJ2-2): EPEVTQTPSHQVTQMGQEVILRCVPISNHLYFYWYRQILGQKVEFLVSFYNNEISEKSEIFDDQFSVERPDGSNFTLKIRSTKLEDSAMYFCASNGGGHTGELFFGEGSRLTVL.